Following are 9 T cell receptor beta chains from one sample sequenced in a study of shared clonotypes between healthy human individuals. Profiled with immunoSEQ multiplex PCR; TCRdb holds only in-frame clones, not every one. Of roughly 1.5 million clones in the sample, 98% are singletons; the top ten hold about 0.45%. Specimen: naive CD4+ T cells sorted from blood. Subset indicated: CD45RA+ positively selected. These receptors were taken from a man aged 30 to 45 in good health.

The DNA of the CDR3 is TGCACCAGCAGCCCGTCCCCCCCCACTACAGCGGTTCTTACCCCTAGCACAGATACGCAGTATTTT. This encodes CTSSPSPPTTAVLTPSTDTQYF. J is TRBJ2-3 and V is TRBV1; TRBD2 was called by the table and not checked on the DNA. TRBV1 is annotated as a pseudogene. The CDR3 totals 22 residues.

The J gene is TRBJ2-2, the V gene TRBV25-1; 9 bases line up with TRBD2. The ends lost 5 bases at V and 7 bases at J; junction bases unmatched: 14. CDR3 length: 17 residues. Germline lookup yields CDR1 MGHDK and CDR2 SYGVNS. The CDR3 bases are TGTGCCAGCAGTCCCCTAGGTAGCGGGAGTTTCCACGGGGAGCTGTTTTTT. This codes for CASSPLGSGSFHGELFF.

The V and J genes are TRBV2 and TRBJ2-7; TRBD2 agrees at 10 bases. Germline V gene lookup returns CDR1 SNHLY and CDR2 FYNNEI. J gave up 3 bases and V 7 bases, and 6 bases lay outside the gene matches. The CDR3 sequence is 14 residues long. The CDR3 sequence is CASTLTSGLYEQYF. CDR3 coding DNA: TGTGCCAGCACCCTGACTAGCGGGCTCTACGAGCAGTACTTC.

The chain carries TRBV28 and TRBJ1-2; D perhaps matches TRBD1 (6 bases). The CDR3 has 14 residues. The germline V and J ends were trimmed by 4 bases and 7 bases, with 16 bases remaining between them. Germline CDR1 is MDHEN and CDR2 is SYDVKM. DNA for the CDR3: TGTGCCAGCAGTTCACAGGGAGGTTTTGGTGGCTACACCTTC. This translates into CASSSQGGFGGYTF.

Written as DNA, the CDR3 is TGTGCCAGCAGCTTGAATAGCGGGAGATACAATGAGCAGTTCTTC. Encoded protein: CASSLNSGRYNEQFF. This chain joins TRBV5-4 and TRBJ2-1; 9 bases fit TRBD2. With 1 base clipped from V and 4 bases from J, the junction kept 3 bases outside the gene matches. This CDR3 contains 15 residues. Germline V gives CDR1 SGHNT, CDR2 YYREEE (reference sequence).

In the case of this clone: An end of the junction differs from the germline gene, which may be a read error. The V call is TRBV20-1, the J call TRBJ2-1, with D unclear. Germline lookup yields CDR1 DFQATT and CDR2 SNEGSKA (reference sequence). This CDR3 has 11 amino acids. In DNA form, the CDR3 reads TGCAGTGCTGGAGAAGCAGGTGAGCAGTTCTTC. As protein: CSAGEAGEQFF.

The V gene is TRBV19, the J gene TRBJ1-5, with TRBD1 matching 10 bases. This CDR3 spans 14 amino acids. V lost 3 bases to trimming and J lost 6 bases; unmatched junction nucleotides: 2. Germline V gene lookup returns CDR1 LNHDA and CDR2 SQIVND (reference sequence). The DNA for the CDR3 is TGTGCCAGTAGTATCGACAGGGGGCCTCAGCCCCAGCATTTT. This sequence encodes CASSIDRGPQPQHF.

The gene calls are TRBV18 and TRBJ2-7; 12 bases line up with TRBD2. Trimming removed 2 bases from V and 3 bases from J; junction bases left unmatched: 2. Germline V lookup: CDR1 KGHSH, CDR2 LQKENI. The CDR3 runs 15 residues. CDR3 loop: CASSPGGLAGYEQYF. The CDR3 region has the DNA TGTGCCAGCTCACCAGGGGGACTAGCGGGCTACGAGCAGTACTTC.

This chain joins TRBV27 and TRBJ2-5; perhaps TRBD2 as D (6 bases). V shed 3 bases and J shed 3 bases, with 8 bases lying between them. Germline assignment: CDR1 MNHEY and CDR2 SMNVEV (reference sequence). There are 13 residues in the CDR3. Written as DNA, the CDR3 is TGTGCCAGCAGTTTCTCGGGAGAAGAGACCCAGTACTTC. This encodes CASSFSGEETQYF.